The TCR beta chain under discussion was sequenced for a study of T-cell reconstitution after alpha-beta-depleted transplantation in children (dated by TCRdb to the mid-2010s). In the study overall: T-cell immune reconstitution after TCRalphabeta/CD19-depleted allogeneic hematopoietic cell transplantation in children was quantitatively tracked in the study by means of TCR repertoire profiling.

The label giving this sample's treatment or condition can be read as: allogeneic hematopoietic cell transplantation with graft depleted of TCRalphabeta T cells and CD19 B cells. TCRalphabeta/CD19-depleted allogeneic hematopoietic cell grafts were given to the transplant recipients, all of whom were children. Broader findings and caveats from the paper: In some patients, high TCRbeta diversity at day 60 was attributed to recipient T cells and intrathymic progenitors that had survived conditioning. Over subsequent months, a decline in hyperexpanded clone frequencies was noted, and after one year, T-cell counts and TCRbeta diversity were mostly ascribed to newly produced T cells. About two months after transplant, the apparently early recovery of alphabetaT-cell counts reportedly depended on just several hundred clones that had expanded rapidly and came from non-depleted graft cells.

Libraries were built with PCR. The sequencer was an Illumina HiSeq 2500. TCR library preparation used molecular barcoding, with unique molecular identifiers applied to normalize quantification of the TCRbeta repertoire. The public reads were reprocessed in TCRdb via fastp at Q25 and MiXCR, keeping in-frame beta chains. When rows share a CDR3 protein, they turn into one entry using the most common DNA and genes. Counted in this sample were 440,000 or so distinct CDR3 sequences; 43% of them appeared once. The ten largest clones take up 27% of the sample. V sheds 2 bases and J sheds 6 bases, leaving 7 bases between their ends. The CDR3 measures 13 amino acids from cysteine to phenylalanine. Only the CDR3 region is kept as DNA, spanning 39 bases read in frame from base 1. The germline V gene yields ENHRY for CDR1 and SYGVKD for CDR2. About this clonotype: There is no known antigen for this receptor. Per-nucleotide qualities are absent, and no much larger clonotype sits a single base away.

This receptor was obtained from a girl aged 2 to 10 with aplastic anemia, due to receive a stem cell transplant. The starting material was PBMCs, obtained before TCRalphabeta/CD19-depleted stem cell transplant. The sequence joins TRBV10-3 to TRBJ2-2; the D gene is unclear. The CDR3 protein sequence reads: CAISERAAGELFF. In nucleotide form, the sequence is TGTGCCATCAGTGAGCGGGCAGCCGGGGAGCTGTTTTTT.